Given below is one TCR beta chain in context. Antigen unknown. The bulk UMI libraries came from four sorted CD4+ memory subsets, including IL-7R-high and IL-7R-negative TEMRA. TCRdb re-called the reads with MiXCR, one entry per CDR3 protein. This table has about a hundred distinct CDR3 sequences, about 45% appearing once. This specimen comes from a study of precursors of human CD4 cytotoxic T cells. General study points: Expanded effector clonotypes made up more of IL-7Rhigh TEMRA clonotypes than TEM or TCM clonotypes. The direction of differentiation between precursor and effector cells remains unproven here. TCM and TEM repertoires were more diverse than either TEMRA subset's repertoire.

This receptor was obtained from a human donor in good health. The sample consisted of memory CD4+ T cells from blood (PBMCs).

This CDR3 is CASSLAGTRYEQYF. The CDR3 nucleotides are TGTGCCAGCAGTTTGGCCGGGACCAGATACGAGCAGTACTTC. This sequence joins TRBV6-5 and TRBJ2-7; either TRBD1 or TRBD2 may fit D (5 bases each). Trimming pared 4 bases from V and 4 bases from J, leaving 14 bases between. The CDR3 spans 14 residues. Germline CDR1 MNHEY, CDR2 SVGAGI.